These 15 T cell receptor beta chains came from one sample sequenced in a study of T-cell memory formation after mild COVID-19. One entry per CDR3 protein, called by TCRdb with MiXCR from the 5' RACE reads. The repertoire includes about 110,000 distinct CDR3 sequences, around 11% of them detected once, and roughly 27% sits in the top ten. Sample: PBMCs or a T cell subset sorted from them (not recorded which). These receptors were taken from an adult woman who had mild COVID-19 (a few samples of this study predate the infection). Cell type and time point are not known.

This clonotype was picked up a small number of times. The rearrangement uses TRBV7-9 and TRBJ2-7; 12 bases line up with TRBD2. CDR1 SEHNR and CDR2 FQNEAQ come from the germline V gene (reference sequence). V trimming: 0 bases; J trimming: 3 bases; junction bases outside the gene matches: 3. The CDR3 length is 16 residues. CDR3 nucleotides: TGTGCCAGCAGCTTAGCTCCGGGACTAGCGGGCTACGAGCAGTACTTC. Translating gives CASSLAPGLAGYEQYF. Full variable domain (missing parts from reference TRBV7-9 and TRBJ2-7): DTGVSQNPRHKITKRGQNVTFRCDPISEHNRLYWYRQTLGQGPEFLTYFQNEAQLEKSRLLSDRFSAERPKGSFSTLEIQRTEQGDSAMYLCASSLAPGLAGYEQYFGPGTRLTVT.

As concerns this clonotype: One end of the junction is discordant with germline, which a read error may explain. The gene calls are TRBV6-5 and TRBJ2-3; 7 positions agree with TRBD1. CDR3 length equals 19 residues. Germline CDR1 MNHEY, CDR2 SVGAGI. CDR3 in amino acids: CDSSYSIGGWDSSTDTQYF. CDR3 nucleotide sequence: TGTGACAGCAGTTACTCGATTGGGGGTTGGGACAGTAGCACAGATACGCAGTATTTT.

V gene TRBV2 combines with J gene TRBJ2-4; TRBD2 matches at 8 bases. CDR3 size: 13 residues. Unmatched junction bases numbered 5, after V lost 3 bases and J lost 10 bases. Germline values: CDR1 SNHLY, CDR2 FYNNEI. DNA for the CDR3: TGTGCCAGCAGTGACGGGGGGGCCGATATTCAGTACTTC. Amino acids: CASSDGGADIQYF.

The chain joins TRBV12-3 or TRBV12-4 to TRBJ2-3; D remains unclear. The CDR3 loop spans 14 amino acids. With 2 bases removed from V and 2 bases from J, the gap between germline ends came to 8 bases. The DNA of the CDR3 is TGTGCCAGCAGTTTAAGCAGGTACACAGATACGCAGTATTTT. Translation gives CASSLSRYTDTQYF.

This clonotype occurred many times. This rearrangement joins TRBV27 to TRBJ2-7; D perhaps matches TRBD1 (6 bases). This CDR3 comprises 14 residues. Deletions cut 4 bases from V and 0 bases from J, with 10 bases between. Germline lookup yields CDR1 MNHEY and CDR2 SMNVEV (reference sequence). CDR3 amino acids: CASSSRGYSYEQYF. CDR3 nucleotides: TGTGCCAGCAGTTCCAGGGGCTACTCCTACGAGCAGTACTTC.

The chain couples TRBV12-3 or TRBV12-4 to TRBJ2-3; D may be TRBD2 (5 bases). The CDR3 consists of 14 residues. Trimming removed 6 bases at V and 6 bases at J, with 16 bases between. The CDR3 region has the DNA TGTGCCAGCAGCCGGACTGAGATTGGGGATACGCAGTATTTT. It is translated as CASSRTEIGDTQYF.

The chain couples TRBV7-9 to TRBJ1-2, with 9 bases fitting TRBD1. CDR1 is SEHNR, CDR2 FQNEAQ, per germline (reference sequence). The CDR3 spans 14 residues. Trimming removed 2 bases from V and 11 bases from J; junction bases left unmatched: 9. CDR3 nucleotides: TGTGCCAGCAGCTTACCCCGGGACAGGGAGGATTACACCTTC. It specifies CASSLPRDREDYTF.

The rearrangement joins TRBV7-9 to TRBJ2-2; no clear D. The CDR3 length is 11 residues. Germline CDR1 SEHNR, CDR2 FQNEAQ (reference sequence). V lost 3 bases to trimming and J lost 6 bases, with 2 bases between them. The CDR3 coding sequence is TGTGCCAGCAGCTTTCCCGGGGAGCTGTTTTTT. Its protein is CASSFPGELFF.

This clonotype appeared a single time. Here the CDR3 reads CASSEARGDEQFF. In DNA form, the CDR3 reads TGTGCCAGCAGTGAAGCGCGTGGCGATGAGCAGTTCTTC. V is TRBV2 and J is TRBJ2-1, with D uncertain. Trimming left V 0 bases short and J 8 bases short, with 8 bases between. The CDR3 sequence is 13 residues long. The germline gives CDR1 SNHLY, CDR2 FYNNEI.

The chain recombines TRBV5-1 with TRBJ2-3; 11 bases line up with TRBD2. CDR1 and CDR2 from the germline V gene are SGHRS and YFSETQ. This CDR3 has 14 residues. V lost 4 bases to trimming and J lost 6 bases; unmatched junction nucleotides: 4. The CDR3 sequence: CASSIIAGGDTQYF. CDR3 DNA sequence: TGCGCCAGCAGCATCATAGCGGGAGGGGATACGCAGTATTTT.

CDR3 loop: CASSPGQKTGETQYF. CDR3 in DNA: TGCGCCAGCAGCCCGGGACAGAAGACTGGGGAGACCCAGTACTTC. The rearrangement joins TRBV4-1 to TRBJ2-5; 7 positions match TRBD1. The germline V gene has CDR1 MGHRA and CDR2 YSYEKL. This CDR3 contains 15 residues. J gave up 5 bases and V 4 bases, and 10 bases lay outside the gene matches.

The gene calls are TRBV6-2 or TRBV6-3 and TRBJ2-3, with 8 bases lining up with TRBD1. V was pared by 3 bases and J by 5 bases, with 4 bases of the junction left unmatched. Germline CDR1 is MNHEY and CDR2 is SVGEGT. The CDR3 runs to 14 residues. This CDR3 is CASSYRGQGDTQYF. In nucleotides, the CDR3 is TGTGCCAGCAGTTATCGAGGACAGGGAGATACGCAGTATTTT.

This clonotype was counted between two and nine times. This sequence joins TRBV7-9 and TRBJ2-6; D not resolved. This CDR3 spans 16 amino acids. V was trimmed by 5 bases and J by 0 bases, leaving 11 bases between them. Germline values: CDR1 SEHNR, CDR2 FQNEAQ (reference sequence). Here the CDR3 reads CASSPLDLSGANVLTF. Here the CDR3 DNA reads TGTGCCAGCAGCCCACTGGACCTCTCTGGGGCCAACGTCCTGACTTTC.

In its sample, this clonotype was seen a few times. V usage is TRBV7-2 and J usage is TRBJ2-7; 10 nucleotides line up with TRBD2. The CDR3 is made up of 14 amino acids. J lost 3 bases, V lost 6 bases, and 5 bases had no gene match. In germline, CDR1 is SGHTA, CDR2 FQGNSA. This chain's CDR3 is CASSLGLAVYEQYF. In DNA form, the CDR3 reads TGTGCCAGCAGTCTAGGACTAGCGGTCTACGAGCAGTACTTC.

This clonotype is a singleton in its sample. The CDR3 bases are TGTGCCAGCAGCCCGAGAGAAGGGACAGGGATCAACGTCCTGACTTTC. Translation gives CASSPREGTGINVLTF. This chain uses TRBV7-9 with TRBJ2-6; TRBD1 matches 9 bases. V dropped 5 bases and J dropped 9; count of bases not matched to a gene: 11. Germline V gives CDR1 SEHNR, CDR2 FQNEAQ (reference sequence). The length of the CDR3 is 16 residues.